One sample yielded the 27 T cell receptor beta chains listed below, sequenced in a study of blood T cells in healthy people across ages. Primers used in a second PCR of roughly 6 to 11 cycles were a sample-barcoded 5' primer and a J-beta primer mix. Each CDR3 protein is one row after TCRdb ran MiXCR on the 5' RACE reads. The table lists 540,000 or so distinct CDR3 sequences, under 55% of them singletons, with about 26% in the top ten. Specimen: blood. The receptors come from a man of 80 years or more in good health.

This sequence joins TRBV3-1 and TRBJ1-6, with TRBD1 as a possible D gene (6 bases). CDR3 length: 16 residues. V was clipped by 2 bases and J by 0 bases, with 8 bases between them. The V gene's germline CDR1 is LGHDT and CDR2 YNNKEL (reference sequence). For the CDR3, the DNA is TGTGCCAGCAGCCAAACAGGGAGCTCCTATAATTCACCCCTCCACTTT. Translated, it gives CASSQTGSSYNSPLHF.

The rearrangement uses TRBV4-2 and TRBJ1-2; 11 bases align to TRBD1. In germline, CDR1 is LGHNA, CDR2 YNFKEQ. The CDR3 is 15 residues long. V lost 1 base and J lost 8; bases outside the gene matches: 6. Here the CDR3 reads CASSQAGTGGEGYTF. The CDR3 DNA sequence: TGTGCCAGCAGCCAAGCCGGGACAGGGGGGGAAGGCTACACCTTC.

This rearrangement joins TRBV3-1 to TRBJ2-1, with D tentatively TRBD2 (6 bases). Germline V gene data show CDR1 as LGHDT and CDR2 as YNNKEL (reference sequence). With 4 bases removed from V and 0 bases from J, the gap between germline ends came to 10 bases. This CDR3 region has 15 residues. The CDR3 here is CASSPGTPSYNEQFF. For the CDR3, the DNA is TGTGCCAGCAGCCCCGGGACTCCCTCCTACAATGAGCAGTTCTTC.

V and J are TRBV30 and TRBJ1-5; no definite D call. The CDR3 has 13 residues. V lost 0 bases and J lost 4, with 7 bases in between. Germline V gene lookup returns CDR1 GTSNPN and CDR2 SVGIG (reference sequence). Here the CDR3 reads CAWSVGRNQPQHF. CDR3 nucleotide sequence: TGTGCCTGGAGTGTTGGGAGGAATCAGCCCCAGCATTTT.

This clonotype was observed a handful of times. The chain is built from TRBV20-1 and TRBJ2-3, with TRBD2 as a possible D gene (6 bases). Germline V gene lookup returns CDR1 DFQATT and CDR2 SNEGSKA (reference sequence). The CDR3 loop spans 14 amino acids. Trimming shortened V by 3 bases and J by 1 base, and 11 bases separated the two germline ends. The CDR3 DNA follows: TGCAGTGCTAGCTTGGAGCGGGGCACAGATACGCAGTATTTT. Translated: CSASLERGTDTQYF.

This chain links TRBV6-6 with TRBJ2-3; TRBD1 might be the D (6 bases). This CDR3 spans 16 amino acids. Trimming shortened V by 4 bases and J by 2 bases, and 16 bases separated the two germline ends. From germline, CDR1 is MNHNY and CDR2 SVGAGI (reference sequence). The CDR3 is CASSLGRAGVTDTQYF. CDR3 in DNA: TGTGCCAGCAGTTTGGGGCGGGCAGGGGTCACAGATACGCAGTATTTT.

This chain connects TRBV20-1 to TRBJ2-5; 11 bases match TRBD2. The assigned J gene may be wrong: the sequence end matches TRBJ2-7 better. The CDR3 loop spans 13 amino acids. The germline CDR1 and CDR2 sequences are DFQATT and SNEGSKA (reference sequence). The CDR3 loop is CSAISGRGNEQYF. The CDR3 DNA reads TGCAGTGCAATTAGCGGGAGGGGAAACGAGCAGTACTTC.

CDR3 protein: CATSEPGLAGAPFF. CDR3 coding DNA: TGTGCCACCAGTGAGCCGGGACTAGCGGGAGCTCCGTTCTTC. The chain combines TRBV24-1 with TRBJ2-1; 14 nucleotides match TRBD2. Germline CDR1 and CDR2: KGHDR and SFDVKD. This CDR3 comprises 14 residues. Unmatched junction bases numbered 7, after V lost 4 bases and J lost 15 bases.

For the CDR3, the DNA is TGCAGTGCTTGGGGGACTAGCACGTCAGATACGCAGTATTTT. As protein: CSAWGTSTSDTQYF. V and J are TRBV20-1 and TRBJ2-3; TRBD2 agrees at 9 bases. The trim removed 5 bases at V and 4 bases at J, leaving 7 bases unmatched. CDR1 is DFQATT and CDR2 is SNEGSKA in the germline V gene (reference sequence). CDR3 length: 14 amino acids.

The chain recombines TRBV13 with TRBJ2-5; TRBD2 matches at 8 bases. The germline V gene has CDR1 PRHDT and CDR2 FYEKMQ (reference sequence). The V and J ends lost 8 bases and 11 bases, in that order; junction bases with no gene match: 16. The CDR3 contains 14 residues. The CDR3 DNA sequence: TGTGCCAGCGCCTCTGCCAGCGGGGGCAATGAGCAGTACTTC. This translates into CASASASGGNEQYF.

V usage is TRBV7-2 and J usage is TRBJ1-5; 9 bases fit TRBD1. The CDR3 covers 15 residues. The trim removed 1 base at V and 6 bases at J, leaving 4 bases unmatched. The germline V gene encodes CDR1 SGHTA and CDR2 FQGNSA. The CDR3: CASSLGGTGIQPQHF. The CDR3 coding sequence is TGTGCCAGCAGCTTAGGTGGGACAGGGATTCAGCCCCAGCATTTT.

The chain has TRBV6-2 or TRBV6-3 and TRBJ2-5; D perhaps matches TRBD2 (5 bases). The end of the DNA aligns better with TRBJ2-7, so the J call may be wrong. Germline V gene lookup returns CDR1 MNHEY and CDR2 SVGEGT. The CDR3 has 15 amino acids. The CDR3 bases are TGTGCCAGCAGTTACTCGATACTAGTTTTCAACGAGCAGTACTTC. Translation gives CASSYSILVFNEQYF.

The chain couples TRBV20-1 to TRBJ2-2; no definite D call. Trimming left V 3 bases short and J 2 bases short, with 7 bases between. In germline, CDR1 is DFQATT, CDR2 SNEGSKA (reference sequence). The CDR3 contains 13 residues. The CDR3: CSARWSNTGELFF. CDR3 bases: TGCAGTGCTAGGTGGTCCAACACCGGGGAGCTGTTTTTT.

This clonotype has just a few counts. The CDR3 protein is CASSPRATTSETQYF. DNA for the CDR3: TGTGCCAGCAGCCCACGGGCCACGACCTCGGAGACCCAGTACTTC. The rearrangement uses TRBV7-9 and TRBJ2-5; D uncertain. CDR3 size: 15 residues. Germline CDR1 SEHNR, CDR2 FQNEAQ (reference sequence). Trimming removed 5 bases from V and 5 bases from J, with 18 bases in between.

The rearrangement links TRBV28 to TRBJ2-7; D gene ambiguous. V lost 3 bases, J lost 4 bases, and 19 bases lay in between. The CDR3 is 16 amino acids. Germline V gene data show CDR1 as MDHEN and CDR2 as SYDVKM. CDR3 amino acids: CASSLIRSAAFYEQYF. The DNA of the CDR3 is TGTGCCAGCAGTTTGATCCGGTCGGCGGCCTTTTACGAGCAGTACTTC.

A word on this clonotype: At one of its ends the junction is not consistent with the germline gene, which may arise from a read error. This chain connects TRBV4-3 to TRBJ2-3, with D possibly being TRBD2 (5 bases). The CDR3 runs to 17 residues. Germline-derived CDR1 and CDR2 are LGHNA and YSLEER. CDR3 coding DNA: TGCGCCAGCAGCCAAGGGGAGACCCACTTCTCCACAGAGACGCAGTATTTT. It yields the protein CASSQGETHFSTETQYF.

J is TRBJ2-7 and V is TRBV27; no definite D call. Germline V gives CDR1 MNHEY, CDR2 SMNVEV (reference sequence). V lost 5 bases and J lost 1, with 12 bases in between. This CDR3 has 14 residues. CDR3 in DNA: TGTGCCAGCAGTCCCGGCGTAGTATCCTACGAGCAGTACTTC. This sequence encodes CASSPGVVSYEQYF.

This clonotype was seen more than once but under ten times. The CDR3 coding sequence is TGTGCCAGCAGCGATACCTCGGGAGAAAAACTGTTTTTT. Residues: CASSDTSGEKLFF. The chain couples TRBV28 to TRBJ1-4; D unresolved. V was shortened by 6 bases and J by 8 bases, with 13 bases between the two germline ends. Germline V lookup: CDR1 MDHEN, CDR2 SYDVKM. This CDR3 has 13 residues.

There are a few counts of this clonotype. The V call is TRBV5-1, the J call TRBJ2-5; no clear D gene. CDR1 and CDR2 from the germline V gene are SGHRS and YFSETQ. This CDR3 spans 11 amino acids. The CDR3 DNA is TGCGCTTCCACGGTCCAAGAGACCCAGTACTTC. It specifies CASTVQETQYF. The full variable domain, completed using reference TRBV5-1 and TRBJ2-5, is KAGVTQTPRYLIKTRGQQVTLSCSPISGHRSVSWYQQTPGQGLQFLFEYFSETQRNKGNFPGRFSGRQFSNSRSEMNVSTLELGDSALYLCASTVQETQYFGPGTRLLVL.

The chain combines TRBV27 with TRBJ2-7; D remains unclear. In germline, CDR1 is MNHEY, CDR2 SMNVEV (reference sequence). The CDR3 runs 13 residues. V was clipped by 3 bases and J by 4 bases, with 10 bases between them. This CDR3 is CASSLNPDYEQYF. Written as DNA, the CDR3 is TGTGCCAGCAGTTTGAACCCTGATTACGAGCAGTACTTC.

This clonotype has just one count. The rearrangement links TRBV7-2 to TRBJ1-2; 9 nucleotides align to TRBD1. The CDR3 spans 14 residues. From germline, CDR1 is SGHTA and CDR2 FQGNSA. V lost 5 bases to trimming and J lost 8 bases; unmatched junction nucleotides: 9. The CDR3 sequence: CASSPPGQGWGYTF. Written as DNA, the CDR3 is TGTGCCAGCAGCCCGCCGGGACAGGGTTGGGGCTACACCTTC.

This chain connects TRBV2 to TRBJ2-7, with 7 bases identical to TRBD1. The CDR3 spans 15 residues. The V segment lost 4 bases and the J segment 3 bases; nucleotides outside the gene matches: 9. The germline V gene encodes CDR1 SNHLY and CDR2 FYNNEI. Here the CDR3 reads CASSAPRQGDYEQYF. CDR3 DNA: TGTGCCAGCAGTGCACCCCGACAGGGAGACTACGAGCAGTACTTC.

V usage is TRBV9 and J usage is TRBJ2-7, with 7 bases aligning to TRBD1. V shed 0 bases and J 0 bases; nucleotides not matched to a gene: 3. The germline V gene has CDR1 SGDLS and CDR2 YYNGEE. CDR3 size: 15 residues. This CDR3 reads CASSVAGTASYEQYF. CDR3 sequence (DNA): TGTGCCAGCAGCGTAGCGGGGACAGCCTCCTACGAGCAGTACTTC.

The rearrangement links TRBV20-1 to TRBJ2-7, with 9 bases lining up with TRBD2. The V segment lost 5 bases and the J segment 3 bases; nucleotides outside the gene matches: 5. Germline-derived CDR1 and CDR2 are DFQATT and SNEGSKA (reference sequence). This CDR3 has 13 amino acids. This chain's CDR3 is CSAGVLAGYEQYF. The CDR3 DNA sequence: TGCAGTGCTGGGGTACTAGCGGGCTACGAGCAGTACTTC.

This chain joins TRBV12-3 or TRBV12-4 and TRBJ1-4, with D possibly matching TRBD1 (5 bases). This CDR3 contains 14 residues. Trimming took 6 bases from V and 4 from J, leaving 12 bases between them. The CDR3 is CASSLRDLNEKLFF. The DNA for the CDR3 is TGTGCCAGCAGCCTCCGGGACCTTAATGAAAAACTGTTTTTT.

The chain couples TRBV20-1 to TRBJ2-2; TRBD2 aligns across 8 bases. This CDR3 spans 14 amino acids. Germline lookup yields CDR1 DFQATT and CDR2 SNEGSKA (reference sequence). V dropped 5 bases and J dropped 4; count of bases not matched to a gene: 6. The CDR3: CSAHSGAGTGELFF. CDR3 nucleotides: TGCAGTGCTCATAGCGGGGCCGGCACCGGGGAGCTGTTTTTT.

The V gene is TRBV5-1, the J gene TRBJ1-1; D may be TRBD1 (5 bases). Deletions cut 0 bases from V and 0 bases from J, with 9 bases between. This CDR3 has 15 residues. Germline V CDR1 and CDR2: SGHRS, YFSETQ. CDR3 loop: CASSLGDYMNTEAFF. DNA of the CDR3: TGCGCCAGCAGCTTGGGGGACTACATGAACACTGAAGCTTTCTTT.